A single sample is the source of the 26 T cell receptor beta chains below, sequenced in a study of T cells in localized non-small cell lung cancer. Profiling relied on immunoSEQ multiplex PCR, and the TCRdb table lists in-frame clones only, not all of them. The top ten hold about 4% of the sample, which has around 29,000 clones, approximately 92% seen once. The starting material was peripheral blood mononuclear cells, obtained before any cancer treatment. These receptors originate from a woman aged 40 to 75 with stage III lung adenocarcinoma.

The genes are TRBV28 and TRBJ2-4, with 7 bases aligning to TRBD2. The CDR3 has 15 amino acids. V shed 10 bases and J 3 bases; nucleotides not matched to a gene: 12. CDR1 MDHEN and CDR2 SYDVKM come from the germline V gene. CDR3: CATLLRGGGKNIQYF. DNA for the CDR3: TGTGCCACCCTGCTTAGGGGCGGGGGCAAAAACATTCAGTACTTC.

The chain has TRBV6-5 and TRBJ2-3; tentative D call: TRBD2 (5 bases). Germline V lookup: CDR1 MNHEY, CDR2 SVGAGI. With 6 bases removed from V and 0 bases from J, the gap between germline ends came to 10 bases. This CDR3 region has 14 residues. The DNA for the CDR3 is TGTGCCAGCAGGCTAGCCCCTAGCACAGATACGCAGTATTTT. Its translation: CASRLAPSTDTQYF.

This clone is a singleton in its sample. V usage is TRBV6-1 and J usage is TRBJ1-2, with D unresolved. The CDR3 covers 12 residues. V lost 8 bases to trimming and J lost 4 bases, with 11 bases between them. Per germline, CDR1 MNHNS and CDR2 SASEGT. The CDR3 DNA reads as TGTGCCAGCGAAGACGGCCTCTATGGCTACACCTTC. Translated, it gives CASEDGLYGYTF.

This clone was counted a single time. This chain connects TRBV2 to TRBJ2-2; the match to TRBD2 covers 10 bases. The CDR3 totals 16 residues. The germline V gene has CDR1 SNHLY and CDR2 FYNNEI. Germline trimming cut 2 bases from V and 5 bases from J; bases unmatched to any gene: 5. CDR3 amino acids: CASSELAGVLTGELFF. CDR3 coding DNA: TGTGCCAGCAGTGAACTAGCGGGAGTTCTAACCGGGGAGCTGTTTTTT.

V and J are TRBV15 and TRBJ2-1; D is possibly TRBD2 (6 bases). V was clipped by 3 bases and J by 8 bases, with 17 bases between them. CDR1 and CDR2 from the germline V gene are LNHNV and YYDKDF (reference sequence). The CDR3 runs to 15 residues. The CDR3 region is CATSREGSSGHEQFF. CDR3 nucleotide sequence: TGTGCCACCAGCAGGGAGGGGTCTAGTGGCCATGAGCAGTTCTTC.

The CDR3 sequence: CATSRAREETQYF. Here the CDR3 DNA reads TGTGCCACCAGCAGAGCCCGGGAAGAGACCCAGTACTTC. The rearrangement links TRBV15 to TRBJ2-5; D not resolved. Deletions cut 1 base from V and 3 bases from J, with 6 bases between. The germline V gene encodes CDR1 LNHNV and CDR2 YYDKDF (reference sequence). This CDR3 is 13 amino acids long.

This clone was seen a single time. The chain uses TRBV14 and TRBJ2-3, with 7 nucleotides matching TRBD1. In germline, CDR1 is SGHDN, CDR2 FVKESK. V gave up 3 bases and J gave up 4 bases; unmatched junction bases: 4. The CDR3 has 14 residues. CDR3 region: CASSHTGAPDTQYF. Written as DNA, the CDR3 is TGTGCCAGCAGCCATACAGGGGCCCCAGATACGCAGTATTTT.

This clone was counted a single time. CDR3 nucleotide sequence: TGTGCCAGCAGCCCGGGGACTAGCGGGAGGGGTGAGCAGTTCTTC. It yields the protein CASSPGTSGRGEQFF. V and J are TRBV7-7 and TRBJ2-1, with 16 bases matching TRBD2. Losses at the gene ends were 5 bases for V and 9 bases for J; bases not matched to a gene: 4. The CDR3 sequence is 15 residues long. CDR1 is SSHAT and CDR2 is FNYEAQ in the germline V gene (reference sequence). Complete variable domain (other parts from reference TRBV7-7 and TRBJ2-1): GAGVSQSPRYKVTKRGQDVTLRCDPISSHATLYWYQQALGQGPEFLTYFNYEAQPDKSGLPSDRFSAERPEGSISTLTIQRTEQRDSAMYRCASSPGTSGRGEQFFGPGTRLTVL.

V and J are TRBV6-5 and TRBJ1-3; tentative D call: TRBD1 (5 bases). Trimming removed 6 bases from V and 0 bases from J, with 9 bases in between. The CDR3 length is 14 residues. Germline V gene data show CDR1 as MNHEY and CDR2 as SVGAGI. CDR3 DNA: TGTGCCAGCAGCCCAGGGATCTCTGGAAACACCATATATTTT. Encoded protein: CASSPGISGNTIYF.

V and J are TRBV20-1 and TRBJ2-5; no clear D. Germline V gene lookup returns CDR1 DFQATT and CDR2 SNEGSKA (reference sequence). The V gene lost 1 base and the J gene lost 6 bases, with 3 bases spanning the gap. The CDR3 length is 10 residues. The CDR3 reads CSARGQTQYF. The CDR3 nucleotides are TGCAGTGCTAGAGGGCAGACCCAGTACTTC.

CDR3 in DNA: TGTGCCAGTAGTGACAGGGGAGGGCCTGAAGCTTTCTTT. Protein product: CASSDRGGPEAFF. This chain uses TRBV19 with TRBJ1-1; 8 nucleotides align to TRBD1. The V gene's germline CDR1 is LNHDA and CDR2 SQIVND (reference sequence). CDR3 length: 13 amino acids. Trimming at V came to 5 bases and at J to 6 bases, leaving 5 bases not matched to a gene.

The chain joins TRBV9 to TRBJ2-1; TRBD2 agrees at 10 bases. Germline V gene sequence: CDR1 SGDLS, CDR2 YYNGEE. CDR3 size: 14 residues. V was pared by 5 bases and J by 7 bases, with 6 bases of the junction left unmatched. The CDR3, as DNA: TGTGCCAGCAGTCCGGGACTAGCGATTAATGAGCAGTTCTTC. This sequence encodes CASSPGLAINEQFF. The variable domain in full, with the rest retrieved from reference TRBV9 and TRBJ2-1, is DSGVTQTPKHLITATGQRVTLRCSPRSGDLSVYWYQQSLDQGLQFLIQYYNGEERAKGNILERFSAQQFPDLHSELNLSSLELGDSALYFCASSPGLAINEQFFGPGTRLTVL.

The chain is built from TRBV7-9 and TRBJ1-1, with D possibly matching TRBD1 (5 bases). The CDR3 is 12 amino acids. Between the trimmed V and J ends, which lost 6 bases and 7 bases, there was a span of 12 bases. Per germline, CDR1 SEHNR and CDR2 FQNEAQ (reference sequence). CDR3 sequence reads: CASRWGGGEAFF. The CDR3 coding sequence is TGTGCCAGCAGATGGGGTGGGGGTGAAGCTTTCTTT. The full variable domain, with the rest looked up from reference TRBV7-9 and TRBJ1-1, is DTGVSQNPRHKITKRGQNVTFRCDPISEHNRLYWYRQTLGQGPEFLTYFQNEAQLEKSRLLSDRFSAERPKGSFSTLEIQRTEQGDSAMYLCASRWGGGEAFFGQGTRLTVV.

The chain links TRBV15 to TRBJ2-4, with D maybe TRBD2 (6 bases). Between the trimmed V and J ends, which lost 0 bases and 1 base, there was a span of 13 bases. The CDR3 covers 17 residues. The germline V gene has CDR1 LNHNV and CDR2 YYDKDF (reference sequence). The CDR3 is CATSRDEGAGAKNIQYF. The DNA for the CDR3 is TGTGCCACCAGCAGAGACGAAGGCGCGGGGGCCAAAAACATTCAGTACTTC.

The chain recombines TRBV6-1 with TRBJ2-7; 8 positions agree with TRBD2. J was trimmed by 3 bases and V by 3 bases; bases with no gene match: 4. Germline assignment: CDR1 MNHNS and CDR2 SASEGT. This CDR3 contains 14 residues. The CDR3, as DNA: TGTGCCAGCAGTGAGCAACTAGCGGACTACGAGCAGTACTTC. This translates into CASSEQLADYEQYF.

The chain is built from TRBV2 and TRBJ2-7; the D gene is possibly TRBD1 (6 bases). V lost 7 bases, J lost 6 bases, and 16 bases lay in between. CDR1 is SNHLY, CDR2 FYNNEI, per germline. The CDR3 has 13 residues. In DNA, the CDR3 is TGTGCCAGCACTCTCAACGGACAGACCGAGCAGTACTTC. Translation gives CASTLNGQTEQYF. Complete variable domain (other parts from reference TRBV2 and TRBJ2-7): EPEVTQTPSHQVTQMGQEVILRCVPISNHLYFYWYRQILGQKVEFLVSFYNNEISEKSEIFDDQFSVERPDGSNFTLKIRSTKLEDSAMYFCASTLNGQTEQYFGPGTRLTVT.

Here the CDR3 reads CASSRDRRAEAFF. The CDR3, as DNA: TGTGCCAGCAGCCGTGATCGGAGAGCTGAAGCTTTCTTT. The chain carries TRBV2 and TRBJ1-1; D not resolved. Trimming cost V 6 bases and J 6 bases, with 14 bases left between them. CDR3 length: 13 amino acids. Germline assignment: CDR1 SNHLY and CDR2 FYNNEI.

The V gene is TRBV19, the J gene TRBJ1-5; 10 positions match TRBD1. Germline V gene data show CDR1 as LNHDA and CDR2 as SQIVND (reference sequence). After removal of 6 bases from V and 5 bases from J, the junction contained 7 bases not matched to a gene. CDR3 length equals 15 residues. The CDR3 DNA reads TGTGCCAGTAGCACCGGGACAGGGGCTGATCAGCCCCAGCATTTT. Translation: CASSTGTGADQPQHF.

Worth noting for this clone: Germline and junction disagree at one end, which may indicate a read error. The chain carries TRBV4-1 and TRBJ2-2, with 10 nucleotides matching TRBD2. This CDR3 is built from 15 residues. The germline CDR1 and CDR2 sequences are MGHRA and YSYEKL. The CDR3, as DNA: TGTGCCAGCAGCCTCGGGACTAGCGACACCGGGGAGCTGTTTTTT. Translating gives CASSLGTSDTGELFF.

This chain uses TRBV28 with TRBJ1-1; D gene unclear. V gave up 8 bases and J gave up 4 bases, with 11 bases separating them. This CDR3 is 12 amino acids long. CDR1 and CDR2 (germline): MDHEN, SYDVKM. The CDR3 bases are TGTGCCAGCCAAAGGAGGGTCACTGAAGCTTTCTTT. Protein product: CASQRRVTEAFF.

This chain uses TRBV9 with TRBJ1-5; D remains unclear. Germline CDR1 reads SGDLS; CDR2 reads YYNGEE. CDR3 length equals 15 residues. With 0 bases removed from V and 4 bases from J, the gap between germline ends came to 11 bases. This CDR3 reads CASSVGGRENQPQHF. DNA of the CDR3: TGTGCCAGCAGCGTAGGCGGTAGGGAGAATCAGCCCCAGCATTTT. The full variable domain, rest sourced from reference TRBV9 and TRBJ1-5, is DSGVTQTPKHLITATGQRVTLRCSPRSGDLSVYWYQQSLDQGLQFLIQYYNGEERAKGNILERFSAQQFPDLHSELNLSSLELGDSALYFCASSVGGRENQPQHFGDGTRLSIL.

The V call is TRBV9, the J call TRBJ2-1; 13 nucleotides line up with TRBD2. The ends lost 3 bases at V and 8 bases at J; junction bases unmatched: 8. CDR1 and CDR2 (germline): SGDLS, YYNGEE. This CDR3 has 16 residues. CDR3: CASSARGGTSGDEQFF. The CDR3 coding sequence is TGTGCCAGCAGCGCGAGGGGAGGGACTAGCGGGGATGAGCAGTTCTTC.

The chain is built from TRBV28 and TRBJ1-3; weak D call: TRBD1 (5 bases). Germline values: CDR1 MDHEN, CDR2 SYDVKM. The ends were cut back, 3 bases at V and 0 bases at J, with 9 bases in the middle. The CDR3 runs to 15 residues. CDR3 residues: CASSFGGGSGNTIYF. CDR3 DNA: TGTGCCAGCAGTTTTGGTGGGGGCTCTGGAAACACCATATATTTT. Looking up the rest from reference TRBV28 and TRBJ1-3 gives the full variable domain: DVKVTQSSRYLVKRTGEKVFLECVQDMDHENMFWYRQDPGLGLRLIYFSYDVKMKEKGDIPEGYSVSREKKERFSLILESASTNQTSMYLCASSFGGGSGNTIYFGEGSWLTVV.

For the CDR3, the DNA is TGTGCCAGCAGCCACGGGGGGACAGGGACTGATGAAGCTTTCTTT. It yields the protein CASSHGGTGTDEAFF. V and J are TRBV5-4 and TRBJ1-1; 9 bases agree with TRBD1. This CDR3 region has 15 residues. Per the germline V gene, CDR1 is SGHNT and CDR2 is YYREEE (reference sequence). The ends lost 4 bases at V and 7 bases at J; junction bases unmatched: 11.

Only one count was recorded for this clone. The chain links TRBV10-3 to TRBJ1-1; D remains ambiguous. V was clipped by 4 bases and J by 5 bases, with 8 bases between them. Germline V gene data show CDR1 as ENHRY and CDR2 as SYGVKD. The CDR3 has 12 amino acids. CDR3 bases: TGTGCCATCAGTGGGCGCGGAACTGAAGCTTTCTTT. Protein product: CAISGRGTEAFF.

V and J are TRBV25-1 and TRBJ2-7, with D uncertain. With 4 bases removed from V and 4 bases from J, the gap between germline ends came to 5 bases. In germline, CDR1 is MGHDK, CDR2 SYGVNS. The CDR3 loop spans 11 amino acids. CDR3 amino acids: CASSAGYEQYF. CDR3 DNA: TGTGCCAGCAGTGCAGGTTACGAGCAGTACTTC.